The 32 T cell receptor beta chains below were found in one sample sequenced in a study of CD8+ T cells in alopecia areata. Extraction of RNA preceded its reverse transcription into cDNA, which served as the sequencing template. Generated by immunoSEQ multiplex PCR, the TCRdb table keeps only in-frame clones and is missing some. The sample lists some 51,000 clones, 96% seen once, with around 24% in the top ten. The source material was CD8+ T cells sorted from blood, sampled at week 0. These TCRs come from a human donor with alopecia areata.

The chain joins TRBV5-6 to TRBJ2-7, with a possible D match to TRBD2 (5 bases). The CDR3 has 14 amino acids. Germline V gene lookup returns CDR1 SGHDT and CDR2 YYEEEE. Trimming removed 4 bases at V and 0 bases at J, with 11 bases between. The CDR3 spells CASSPGLSSYEQYF. The CDR3, as DNA: TGTGCCAGCAGCCCCGGACTTAGCTCCTACGAGCAGTACTTC.

The CDR3 loop reads CASSDYLRRGNYGYTF. In DNA, the CDR3 is TGTGCCAGCAGTGACTACTTGAGGAGGGGAAACTATGGCTACACCTTC. The chain has TRBV6-1 and TRBJ1-2, with D perhaps TRBD1 (5 bases). Trimming cost V 3 bases and J 2 bases, with 16 bases left between them. Germline CDR1 reads MNHNS; CDR2 reads SASEGT. The CDR3 spans 16 residues.

The rearrangement joins TRBV5-6 to TRBJ2-6; tentatively, D is TRBD1 (5 bases). CDR1 and CDR2 (germline): SGHDT, YYEEEE. CDR3 length equals 19 residues. V lost 0 bases to trimming and J lost 2 bases, with 18 bases between them. CDR3 amino acids: CASSLVDSLPVTGANVLTF. Written as DNA, the CDR3 is TGTGCCAGCAGCTTGGTCGACAGTCTCCCGGTTACTGGGGCCAACGTCCTGACTTTC. Combining the CDR3 with reference TRBV5-6 and TRBJ2-6 gives the whole variable domain DAGVTQSPTHLIKTRGQQVTLRCSPKSGHDTVSWYQQALGQGPQFIFQYYEEEERQRGNFPDRFSGHQFPNYSSELNVNALLLGDSALYLCASSLVDSLPVTGANVLTFGAGSRLTVL.

The chain links TRBV6-1 to TRBJ2-1; D gene unclear. CDR1 and CDR2 (germline): MNHNS, SASEGT. V lost 6 bases and J lost 6, with 9 bases in between. The CDR3 is 12 amino acids. Written as DNA, the CDR3 is TGTGCCAGCAGCGATATTAGCAATGAGCAGTTCTTC. Its protein is CASSDISNEQFF.

This clone was seen once. The CDR3 loop reads CASSSGGTGLYF. The CDR3 nucleotides are TGTGCCAGCAGCTCGGGCGGGACAGGCTTATACTTC. V and J are TRBV11-2 and TRBJ2-7; 8 bases agree with TRBD1. This CDR3 spans 12 amino acids. The V segment lost 4 bases and the J segment 13 bases; nucleotides outside the gene matches: 9. The germline CDR1 and CDR2 sequences are SGHAT and FQNNGV.

The rearrangement joins TRBV7-8 to TRBJ2-7; maybe TRBD2 (6 bases). Germline-derived CDR1 and CDR2 are SGHVS and FQNEAQ. The V end lost 1 base, the J end lost 6 bases, and 16 bases lay between the germline ends. This CDR3 spans 15 amino acids. In DNA, the CDR3 is TGTGCCAGCAGCTTAGGGCGGGACGGGATTGGCGAGCAGTACTTC. The encoded protein is CASSLGRDGIGEQYF.

Only a few counts were recorded for this clone. V usage is TRBV5-1 and J usage is TRBJ2-7; 8 bases align to TRBD1. This CDR3 spans 15 amino acids. V shed 3 bases, J shed 2 bases, and the junction held 7 bases outside the gene matches. Germline-derived CDR1 and CDR2 are SGHRS and YFSETQ. The CDR3 is CASSWPGTGTYEQYF. Written as DNA, the CDR3 is TGCGCCAGCAGCTGGCCCGGGACAGGAACCTACGAGCAGTACTTC. Full variable domain (remainder filled in from reference TRBV5-1 and TRBJ2-7): KAGVTQTPRYLIKTRGQQVTLSCSPISGHRSVSWYQQTPGQGLQFLFEYFSETQRNKGNFPGRFSGRQFSNSRSEMNVSTLELGDSALYLCASSWPGTGTYEQYFGPGTRLTVT.

The V and J genes are TRBV4-1 and TRBJ2-7; D is uncertain. Germline V gives CDR1 MGHRA, CDR2 YSYEKL. CDR3 length equals 14 residues. Trimming left V 0 bases short and J 7 bases short, with 13 bases between. The CDR3 sequence is CASSQDRPADEQYF. The CDR3 region has the DNA TGCGCCAGCAGCCAAGATCGGCCCGCGGATGAGCAGTACTTC.

The chain carries TRBV15 and TRBJ2-3; 7 nucleotides agree with TRBD2. J gave up 4 bases and V 7 bases, and 14 bases lay outside the gene matches. From germline, CDR1 is LNHNV and CDR2 YYDKDF (reference sequence). This CDR3 contains 16 residues. The CDR3 here is CATNPRGSGAPDTQYF. The CDR3 DNA reads TGTGCCACCAACCCTCGAGGGAGCGGGGCCCCAGATACGCAGTATTTT.

J is TRBJ2-7 and V is TRBV6-1; D gene ambiguous. Per germline, CDR1 MNHNS and CDR2 SASEGT. The length of the CDR3 is 15 residues. With 2 bases removed from V and 1 base from J, the gap between germline ends came to 12 bases. The CDR3 reads CASSEIHQVSYEQYF. DNA for the CDR3: TGTGCCAGCAGTGAAATTCACCAAGTATCCTACGAGCAGTACTTC.

The rearrangement uses TRBV4-3 and TRBJ2-1; TRBD2 agrees at 11 bases. Germline CDR1 is LGHNA and CDR2 is YSLEER. V gave up 3 bases and J gave up 3 bases; unmatched junction bases: 7. The CDR3 sequence is 17 residues long. The DNA of the CDR3 is TGCGCCAGCAGCCAGTGGGGTAGCGGGGGGGACTACAATGAGCAGTTCTTC. Translated: CASSQWGSGGDYNEQFF.

The rearrangement links TRBV6-1 to TRBJ1-5; D is undetermined. This CDR3 is 14 amino acids long. The V and J ends lost 1 base and 1 base respectively, with 5 bases between them. Germline CDR1 MNHNS, CDR2 SASEGT. The CDR3 loop reads CASSEVTSNQPQHF. In DNA form, the CDR3 reads TGTGCCAGCAGTGAAGTTACAAGCAATCAGCCCCAGCATTTT.

The CDR3 reads CASSPRDRVANEQFF. The CDR3 DNA is TGTGCCAGCTCACCCCGGGACAGGGTCGCGAATGAGCAGTTCTTC. This chain connects TRBV18 to TRBJ2-1; 9 nucleotides agree with TRBD1. Germline assignment: CDR1 KGHSH and CDR2 LQKENI. CDR3 length equals 15 residues. Unmatched junction bases numbered 7, after V lost 3 bases and J lost 7 bases.

This clone came up once. The V call is TRBV29-1, the J call TRBJ2-1, with TRBD2 matching over 10 bases. Looked up from germline, CDR1 is SQVTM and CDR2 is ANQGSEA. Trimming took 7 bases from V and 8 from J; bases not matched to a gene: 8. This CDR3 contains 13 residues. This chain's CDR3 is CSGSGGDLDEQFF. The CDR3 nucleotides read TGCAGCGGCAGCGGGGGGGATTTGGATGAGCAGTTCTTC.

The sample holds one count of this clone. The chain joins TRBV13 to TRBJ2-7; D possibly uses TRBD1 or TRBD2 (5 bases each). CDR3 length: 15 amino acids. Germline assignment: CDR1 PRHDT and CDR2 FYEKMQ (reference sequence). Trimming stripped 5 bases from V and 3 bases from J, with 17 bases between. The CDR3 sequence is CASSPRFGGIYEQYF. CDR3 nucleotide sequence: TGTGCCAGCAGCCCAAGATTTGGGGGTATCTACGAGCAGTACTTC. The full variable domain, its missing parts supplied by reference TRBV13 and TRBJ2-7, is AAGVIQSPRHLIKEKRETATLKCYPIPRHDTVYWYQQGPGQDPQFLISFYEKMQSDKGSIPDRFSAQQFSDYHSELNMSSLELGDSALYFCASSPRFGGIYEQYFGPGTRLTVT.

The J gene is TRBJ2-7, the V gene TRBV13, with 8 bases fitting TRBD2. This CDR3 contains 16 residues. The J segment lost 0 bases and the V segment lost 2 bases, leaving 6 bases of the junction unmatched. Germline V CDR1 and CDR2: PRHDT, FYEKMQ (reference sequence). The CDR3 DNA sequence: TGTGCCAGCAGCTTAAGTTTAGGGACTAGCTCCTACGAGCAGTACTTC. It encodes CASSLSLGTSSYEQYF.

The chain couples TRBV13 to TRBJ2-7; D remains ambiguous. This CDR3 contains 13 residues. Trimming pared 5 bases from V and 4 bases from J, leaving 12 bases between. Per germline, CDR1 PRHDT and CDR2 FYEKMQ (reference sequence). Written as DNA, the CDR3 is TGTGCCAGCAGCCTCATATGGGATTACGAGCAGTACTTC. Its protein product is CASSLIWDYEQYF.

V and J are TRBV30 and TRBJ2-7; 8 bases match TRBD1. Germline V gives CDR1 GTSNPN, CDR2 SVGIG (reference sequence). The CDR3 has 17 amino acids. V shed 0 bases and J 2 bases; nucleotides not matched to a gene: 12. DNA for the CDR3: TGTGCCTGGAGTGTACTATTGGACAGGGTTGTCCCCTACGAGCAGTACTTC. Translation gives CAWSVLLDRVVPYEQYF.

This clone showed up just once. The V call is TRBV5-1, the J call TRBJ2-3, with a weak D call TRBD1 (5 bases). CDR3 length: 14 residues. Trimming stripped 5 bases from V and 2 bases from J, with 12 bases between. Germline V gene data show CDR1 as SGHRS and CDR2 as YFSETQ. CDR3 nucleotides: TGCGCCAGCAGGACAGAATTACCCACAGATACGCAGTATTTT. It translates to CASRTELPTDTQYF.

This CDR3 is CASSLGPRPGLGRETQYF. The CDR3 nucleotides are TGTGCCAGCAGCTTGGGGCCCCGCCCGGGACTAGGCCGGGAGACCCAGTACTTC. The chain is built from TRBV7-2 and TRBJ2-5; 8 bases are shared with TRBD2. This CDR3 comprises 18 residues. Germline V gene sequence: CDR1 SGHTA, CDR2 FQGNSA. After removal of 3 bases from V and 5 bases from J, the junction contained 17 bases not matched to a gene.

The chain links TRBV7-8 to TRBJ2-1; the D gene is possibly TRBD2 (5 bases). The V gene lost 5 bases and the J gene lost 13 bases, with 15 bases spanning the gap. The length of the CDR3 is 12 residues. The germline gives CDR1 SGHVS, CDR2 FQNEAQ. The CDR3 DNA reads TGTGCCAGCAGCCCTCCTGAAAGCGGCCAGTTCTTC. It codes for CASSPPESGQFF.

The CDR3 loop reads CASGHPPTGLTGELFF. CDR3 coding DNA: TGTGCCAGCGGCCATCCTCCGACAGGACTAACCGGGGAGCTGTTTTTT. The chain carries TRBV9 and TRBJ2-2; D could derive from TRBD1 or TRBD2 (6 bases each). Trimming removed 7 bases from V and 5 bases from J, with 21 bases in between. The CDR3 sequence is 16 residues long. CDR1 and CDR2 from the germline V gene are SGDLS and YYNGEE.

In nucleotides, the CDR3 is TGTGCCAGCAGCTTCTTAAACGAGCAGTACTTC. Translation gives CASSFLNEQYF. V is TRBV7-9 and J is TRBJ2-7; D remains ambiguous. V gave up 3 bases and J gave up 5 bases, with 5 bases separating them. Per the germline V gene, CDR1 is SEHNR and CDR2 is FQNEAQ (reference sequence). The CDR3 totals 11 residues.

The rearrangement links TRBV4-3 to TRBJ2-1, with 13 bases matching TRBD2. V trimming: 1 base; J trimming: 5 bases; junction bases outside the gene matches: 5. Germline V gene lookup returns CDR1 LGHNA and CDR2 YSLEER. There are 17 residues in the CDR3. The chain's CDR3 is CASSQGSGTSGDNEQFF. The DNA of the CDR3 is TGCGCCAGCAGCCAAGGATCCGGGACTAGCGGGGACAATGAGCAGTTCTTC.

This clone is a singleton in its sample. This rearrangement joins TRBV4-1 to TRBJ2-3; D call uncertain. The CDR3 is made up of 16 amino acids. Trimming left V 4 bases short and J 2 bases short, with 16 bases between. Germline CDR1 reads MGHRA; CDR2 reads YSYEKL. This CDR3 is CASSLVPVGSTDTQYF. DNA of the CDR3: TGCGCCAGCAGCCTCGTGCCAGTCGGCTCCACAGATACGCAGTATTTT.

This chain uses TRBV2 with TRBJ2-5, with a weak D call TRBD2 (5 bases). This CDR3 has 14 residues. The germline V gene encodes CDR1 SNHLY and CDR2 FYNNEI. The V end was cut by 3 bases, the J end by 1 base, with 9 bases between. The CDR3 DNA sequence: TGTGCCAGCAGTGAGAACGGACTCCAAGAGACCCAGTACTTC. The encoded protein is CASSENGLQETQYF.

The chain couples TRBV19 to TRBJ2-1; 11 bases line up with TRBD2. Trimming at V came to 5 bases and at J to 3 bases, leaving 12 bases not matched to a gene. Germline assignment: CDR1 LNHDA and CDR2 SQIVND (reference sequence). CDR3 size: 18 residues. The CDR3 sequence: CASSWTGLLAGVYNEQFF. The CDR3 DNA follows: TGTGCCAGTAGTTGGACAGGCCTACTAGCGGGGGTCTACAATGAGCAGTTCTTC.

This clone appeared a single time. The genes are TRBV4-2 and TRBJ2-1; D unclear. V lost 0 bases, J lost 2 bases, and 17 bases lay in between. This CDR3 spans 18 amino acids. Germline V gene sequence: CDR1 LGHNA, CDR2 YNFKEQ. The CDR3 is CASSQDLTLTVTYNEQFF. CDR3 in DNA: TGTGCCAGCAGCCAAGATTTGACTCTTACGGTGACCTACAATGAGCAGTTCTTC.

The chain joins TRBV15 to TRBJ1-5; D gene unclear. Germline CDR1 reads LNHNV; CDR2 reads YYDKDF (reference sequence). V was shortened by 0 bases and J by 7 bases, with 7 bases between the two germline ends. The CDR3 sequence is 13 residues long. As DNA, the CDR3 is TGTGCCACCAGCAGAGAAAGAAGACAGCCCCAGCATTTT. This sequence encodes CATSRERRQPQHF.

This rearrangement joins TRBV4-2 to TRBJ2-1; the match to TRBD2 covers 8 bases. The CDR3 extends over 16 amino acids. The junction had 1 base not matched to a gene; V was cut back by 0 bases and J by 0 bases. From germline, CDR1 is LGHNA and CDR2 YNFKEQ. The CDR3 DNA reads TGTGCCAGCAGCCAAGAGAGCGGGGGCTCCTACAATGAGCAGTTCTTC. Translated, it gives CASSQESGGSYNEQFF.

CDR3 DNA: TGTGCCAGCAGCTTAGCGGAGCATGAGCAGTTCTTC. The encoded protein is CASSLAEHEQFF. V gene TRBV7-9 combines with J gene TRBJ2-1; D unresolved. The CDR3 contains 12 residues. Germline CDR1 reads SEHNR; CDR2 reads FQNEAQ (reference sequence). V lost 0 bases, J lost 8 bases, and 5 bases lay in between.

This chain uses TRBV4-1 with TRBJ2-1, with 9 bases fitting TRBD2. The CDR3 loop spans 16 amino acids. The germline V gene encodes CDR1 MGHRA and CDR2 YSYEKL. V lost 4 bases to trimming and J lost 9 bases; unmatched junction nucleotides: 13. The CDR3 nucleotides are TGCGCCAGCAGCCTAAGGGCGGCGGGGGGGCCCAGTGAGCAGTTCTTC. It specifies CASSLRAAGGPSEQFF.